Sequencing of this T cell receptor (beta chain) was carried out in a study of breast tumors, draining lymph nodes, adjacent tissues. Study findings and constraints: The lymph node origin of tumor T cells was framed as consistent with a hypothesis, not demonstrated.

V shed 4 bases and J 7 bases; nucleotides not matched to a gene: 11. Germline V gives CDR1 SGHDT, CDR2 YYEEEE. This CDR3 has 16 amino acids. For this clonotype: What it binds is not known.

A single record per CDR3 protein comes from TCRdb applying MiXCR to the multiplex PCR reads. The data contain some 66,000 distinct CDR3 sequences, 45% to 65% of them singletons. The receptor's source is a female donor with breast cancer. Some clones in this sample may be carry-over from other donors' samples. Sample: breast tumor tissue. The rearrangement joins TRBV5-6 to TRBJ1-4, with 9 bases lining up with TRBD1. The CDR3 sequence is CASSPGQGWDGEKLFF. The CDR3 nucleotides are TGTGCCAGCAGCCCAGGACAGGGGTGGGACGGTGAAAAACTGTTTTTT.